Listed here is a single T cell receptor (beta chain). In this sample, this clonotype turned up many times. Its antigen is unknown. No clone much larger than this one lies a single base away; base qualities are absent. The data were obtained in a study of T cells in Graves' hyperthyroidism and ophthalmopathy (dated by TCRdb to about 2019). With respect to the entire study: Peripheral blood samples were taken at the time of initial diagnosis, prior to any treatment. A discovery cohort of roughly 96 patients, approximately 45 with Graves' ophthalmopathy and 57 with stable Graves' hyperthyroidism, was used to find distinguishing TCR V-J signatures. Whether ophthalmopathy could be predicted prospectively was tested in an independent validation cohort made up of 18 to 20 hyperthyroidism patients plus 17 patients who later progressed to ophthalmopathy. The 75 to 100 discovery patients were randomly split 7:3 into training and test sets. In six Graves' hyperthyroidism patients, the study also compared T-cell repertoires from thyroid tissue with T-cell repertoires from blood. Following sampling, methimazole starting at 30 mg daily was given to hyperthyroidism patients, and high-dose intravenous methylprednisolone was given to ophthalmopathy patients. TCR Vbeta CDR3 sequencing of 120 to 150 peripheral blood samples (fewer than 45 ophthalmopathy, roughly 72 hyperthyroidism and approximately 17 progressor patients) is reported in the paper. Beyond this particular receptor, the publication reports: Ophthalmopathy was separated from stable hyperthyroidism by a 13 V-J signature model, with around 88% sensitivity and approximately 84% specificity obtained in cross-validation and 80%/75% obtained in testing. Most expanded thyroid clonotypes (frequency above 0.001) were also found in blood, which suggests that blood repertoires may mirror thyroid immune responses. In validation, the model predicted progression to ophthalmopathy with approximately 69% sensitivity and 72% to 85% specificity, a median of 6.5 months before onset. No statistical method was used to fix the sample size in advance, and group allocation was not hidden from the investigators.

Trimming takes 4 bases off V and 2 bases off J; junction bases not matched to a gene: 20. In the germline V gene, CDR1 corresponds to ENHRY and CDR2 to SYGVKD. The CDR3 holds 19 amino acids from the cysteine to the phenylalanine. The CDR3 DNA has 57 bases and is translated from base 1. In the ophthalmopathy patients, disease was moderately to severely active, with a Clinical Activity Score of 3 or more, a NOSPECS grade of 4 or more, and a duration of less than 3 months. Exclusion was applied to patients with uncontrolled infections, other autoimmune diseases, pregnancy or lactation. Diagnoses were established on the basis of clinical symptoms, serum thyroxine and TRAb, thyroid ultrasound, and orbital computed tomography. Ficoll-Paque density gradient centrifugation was used to isolate PBMCs from 9.5 to 10 ml of fresh peripheral blood. Total RNA was extracted with Trizol reagent, and quality was checked on an Agilent 2100 Bioanalyzer.

The TCR beta CDR3 regions were amplified from the RNA transcripts. The TCR CDR3 was subjected to a first round of RT-PCR using the HTBI primer set and the Qiagen OneStep RT-PCR kit. The libraries were constructed in a second round of multiplex PCR and then size-selected and purified. The libraries were sequenced on an Illumina HiSeq2000 using paired-end 100 bp reads. Regarding the original processing steps: SOAPnuke was used to process the raw data, removing reads that contained adapters or uncalled bases, had a mean Phred below 15, or lacked an exact match to the constant primer or identifier. COPE v1.2.5 was used to merge the high-quality paired reads, and each unique nucleotide sequence was defined as a clonotype. MiTCR v1.1 was used to align the clonotypes against IMGT TRBV, TRBD and TRBJ reference segments. The analysis included only V-J combinations with a frequency above 0.0001, which together covered 99% to 99.2% of the repertoires. The TCS score was defined as the ratio of F50 (clonal expansion) to E x V (chaos), calculated using BLOSUM62-based TCRdist between CDR3 peptides within each V-J. Welch's t-statistics and random forest reduced 450 to 600 V-J features to roughly 13, which were used in a naive Bayes classifier (R e1071). TCRdb itself trimmed the public reads at Q25 with fastp, ran MiXCR and retained productive beta chains. Entries are consolidated by CDR3 protein sequence, retaining the most common genes and DNA. These V and J calls originate from TCRdb's pipeline instead of the authors' own analysis. In this sample the table shows 600,000 or so distinct CDR3 sequences, around 14% of which occur a single time. The ten largest clones capture around 7% of the sample.

This receptor was taken from a young woman with Graves' ophthalmopathy. What was sequenced was blood. The chain uses TRBV10-3 and TRBJ2-7; 7 bases in the middle match TRBD2. The nucleotide sequence is given as TGTGCCATCAGTGTTCTACACCCGACTAGCCCCCTCGCGGCCTACGAGCAGTACTTC. Its protein is CAISVLHPTSPLAAYEQYF.